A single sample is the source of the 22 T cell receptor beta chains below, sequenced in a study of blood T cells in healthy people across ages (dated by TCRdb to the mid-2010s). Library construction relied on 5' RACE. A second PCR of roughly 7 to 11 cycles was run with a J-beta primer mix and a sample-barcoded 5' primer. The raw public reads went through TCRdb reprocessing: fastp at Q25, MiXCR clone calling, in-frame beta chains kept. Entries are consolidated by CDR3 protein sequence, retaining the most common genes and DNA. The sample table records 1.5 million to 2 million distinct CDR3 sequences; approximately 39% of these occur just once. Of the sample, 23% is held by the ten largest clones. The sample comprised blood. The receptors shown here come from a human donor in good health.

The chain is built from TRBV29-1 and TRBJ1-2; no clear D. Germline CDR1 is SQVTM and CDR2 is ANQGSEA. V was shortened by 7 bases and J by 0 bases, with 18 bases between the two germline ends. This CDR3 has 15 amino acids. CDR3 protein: CSAGPTTFPNYGYTF. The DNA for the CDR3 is TGCAGCGCGGGCCCCACAACTTTCCCTAACTATGGCTACACCTTC.

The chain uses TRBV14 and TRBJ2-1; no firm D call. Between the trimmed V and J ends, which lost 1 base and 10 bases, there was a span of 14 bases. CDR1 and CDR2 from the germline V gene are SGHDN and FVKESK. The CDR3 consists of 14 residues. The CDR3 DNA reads TGTGCCAGCAGCCAAGTCCTCCAGGCCGCGGAGCAGTTCTTC. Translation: CASSQVLQAAEQFF.

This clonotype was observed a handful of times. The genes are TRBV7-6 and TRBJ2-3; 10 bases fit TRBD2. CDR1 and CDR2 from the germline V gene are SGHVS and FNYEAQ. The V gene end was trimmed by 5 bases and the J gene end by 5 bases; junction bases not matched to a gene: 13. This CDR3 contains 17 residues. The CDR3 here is CASSGARRTSGEDTQYF. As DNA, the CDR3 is TGTGCCAGCAGCGGAGCGCGGAGGACTAGCGGAGAAGATACGCAGTATTTT.

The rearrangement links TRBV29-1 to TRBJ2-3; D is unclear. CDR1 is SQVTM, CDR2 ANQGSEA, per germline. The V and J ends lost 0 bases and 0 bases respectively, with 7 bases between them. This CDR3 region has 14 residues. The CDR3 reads CSVEDVGSTDTQYF. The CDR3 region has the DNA TGCAGCGTTGAAGACGTCGGGAGCACAGATACGCAGTATTTT.

CDR3 protein: CASSLGPQGVGNIQYF. The CDR3 DNA reads TGTGCCAGCAGCTTAGGACCCCAGGGAGTGGGAAACATTCAGTACTTC. The chain couples TRBV7-8 to TRBJ2-5; TRBD1 or TRBD2 may be the D gene (5 bases each). The J call may be in error: the DNA end matches TRBJ2-4 better. The V gene's germline CDR1 is SGHVS and CDR2 FQNEAQ. This CDR3 is 16 amino acids long.

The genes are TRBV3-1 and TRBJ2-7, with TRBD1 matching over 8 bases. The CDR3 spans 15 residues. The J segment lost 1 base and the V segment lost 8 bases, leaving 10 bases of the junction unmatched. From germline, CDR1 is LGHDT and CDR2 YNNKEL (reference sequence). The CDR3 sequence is CASSPEQGGSYEQYF. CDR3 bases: TGTGCCAGCTCCCCAGAACAGGGGGGATCCTACGAGCAGTACTTC.

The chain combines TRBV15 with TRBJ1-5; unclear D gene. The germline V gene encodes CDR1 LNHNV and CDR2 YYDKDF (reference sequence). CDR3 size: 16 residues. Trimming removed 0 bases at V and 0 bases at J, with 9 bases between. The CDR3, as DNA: TGTGCCACCAGCAGAGATCCTGCGTATAGCAATCAGCCCCAGCATTTT. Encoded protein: CATSRDPAYSNQPQHF.

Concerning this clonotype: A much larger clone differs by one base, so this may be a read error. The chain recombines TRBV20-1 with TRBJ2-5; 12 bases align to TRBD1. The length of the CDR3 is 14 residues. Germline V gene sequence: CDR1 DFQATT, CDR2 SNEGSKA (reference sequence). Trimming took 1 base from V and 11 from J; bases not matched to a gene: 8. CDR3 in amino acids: CSARGGTGGYGQYF. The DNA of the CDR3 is TGCAGTGCTAGAGGCGGGACAGGGGGCTACGGGCAGTACTTC.

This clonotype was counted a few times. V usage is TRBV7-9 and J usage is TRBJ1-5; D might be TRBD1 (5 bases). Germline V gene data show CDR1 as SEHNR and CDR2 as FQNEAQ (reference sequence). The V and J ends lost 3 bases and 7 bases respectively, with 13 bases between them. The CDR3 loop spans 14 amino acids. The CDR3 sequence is CASSFRGEAQPQHF. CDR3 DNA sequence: TGTGCCAGCAGCTTTCGGGGGGAGGCGCAGCCCCAGCATTTT.

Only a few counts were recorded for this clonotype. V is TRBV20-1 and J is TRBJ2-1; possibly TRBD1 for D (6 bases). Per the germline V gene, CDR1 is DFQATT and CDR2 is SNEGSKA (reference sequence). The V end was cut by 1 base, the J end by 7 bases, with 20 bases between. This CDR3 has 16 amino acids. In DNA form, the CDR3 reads TGCAGTGCTAGAGGCGTGACAGGAGATTCTCTGAATGAGCAGTTCTTC. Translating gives CSARGVTGDSLNEQFF.

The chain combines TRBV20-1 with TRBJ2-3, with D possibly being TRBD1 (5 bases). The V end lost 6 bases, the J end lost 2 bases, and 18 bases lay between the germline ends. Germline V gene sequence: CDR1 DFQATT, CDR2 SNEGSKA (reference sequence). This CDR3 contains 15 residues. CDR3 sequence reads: CSAPGASVDTDTQYF. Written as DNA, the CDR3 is TGCAGTGCGCCTGGGGCCAGTGTGGACACAGATACGCAGTATTTT.

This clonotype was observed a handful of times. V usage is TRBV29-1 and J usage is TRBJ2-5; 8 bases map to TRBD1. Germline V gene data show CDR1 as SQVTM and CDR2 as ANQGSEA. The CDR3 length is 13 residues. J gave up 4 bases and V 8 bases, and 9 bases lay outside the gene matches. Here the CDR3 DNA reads TGCAGCATTACTACAACAGGGGGAGAGACCCAGTACTTC. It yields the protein CSITTTGGETQYF. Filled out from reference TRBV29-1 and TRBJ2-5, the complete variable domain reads SAVISQKPSRDICQRGTSLTIQCQVDSQVTMMFWYRQQPGQSLTLIATANQGSEATYESGFVIDKFPISRPNLTFSTLTVSNMSPEDSSIYLCSITTTGGETQYFGPGTRLLVL.

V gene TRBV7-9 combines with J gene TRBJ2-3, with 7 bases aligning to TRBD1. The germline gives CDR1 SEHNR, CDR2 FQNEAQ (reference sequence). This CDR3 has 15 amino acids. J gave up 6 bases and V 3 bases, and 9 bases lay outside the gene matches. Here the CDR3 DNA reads TGTGCCAGCAGCTTGCGGACAGGCTATGTCGATACGCAGTATTTT. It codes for CASSLRTGYVDTQYF.

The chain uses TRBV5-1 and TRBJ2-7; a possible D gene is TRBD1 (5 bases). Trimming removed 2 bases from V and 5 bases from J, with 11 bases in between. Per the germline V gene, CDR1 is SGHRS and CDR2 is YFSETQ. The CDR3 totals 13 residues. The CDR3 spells CASSFRVSDEQYF. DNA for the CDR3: TGCGCCAGCAGCTTCAGGGTGAGCGACGAGCAGTACTTC.

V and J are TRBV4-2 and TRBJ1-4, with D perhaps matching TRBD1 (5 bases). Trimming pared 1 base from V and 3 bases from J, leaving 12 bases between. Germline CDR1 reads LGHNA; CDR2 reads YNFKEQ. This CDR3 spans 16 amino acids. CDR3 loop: CASSQGSGTANEKLFF. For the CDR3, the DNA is TGTGCCAGCAGCCAAGGGTCGGGGACCGCTAATGAAAAACTGTTTTTT.

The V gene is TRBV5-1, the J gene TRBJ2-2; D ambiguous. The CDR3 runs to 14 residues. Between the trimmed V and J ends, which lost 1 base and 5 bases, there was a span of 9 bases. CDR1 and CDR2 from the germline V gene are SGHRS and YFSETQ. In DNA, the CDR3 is TGCGCCAGCAGCTTGCTGGCCGGGACCGGGGAGCTGTTTTTT. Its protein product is CASSLLAGTGELFF.

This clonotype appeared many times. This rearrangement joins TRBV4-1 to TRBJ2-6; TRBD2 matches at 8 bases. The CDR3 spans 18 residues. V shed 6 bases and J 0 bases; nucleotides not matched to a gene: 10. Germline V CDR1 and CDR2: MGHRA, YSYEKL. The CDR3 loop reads CASRHGGEGNSGANVLTF. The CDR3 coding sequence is TGCGCCAGCAGACACGGGGGGGAGGGGAACTCTGGGGCCAACGTCCTGACTTTC.

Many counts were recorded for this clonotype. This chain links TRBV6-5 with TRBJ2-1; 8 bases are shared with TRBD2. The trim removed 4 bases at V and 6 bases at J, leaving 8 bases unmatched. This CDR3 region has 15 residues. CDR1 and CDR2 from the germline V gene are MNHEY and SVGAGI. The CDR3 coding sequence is TGTGCCAGCAGTTTTGGGGACGGGGGGGTCAATGAGCAGTTCTTC. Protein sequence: CASSFGDGGVNEQFF.

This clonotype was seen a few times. CDR3 DNA sequence: TGTGCCAGCAGCTCCCGGACAGGGGACACTGAAGCTTTCTTT. This encodes CASSSRTGDTEAFF. V usage is TRBV7-3 and J usage is TRBJ1-1, with TRBD1 matching 9 bases. CDR1 is SGHTA, CDR2 FQGTGA, per germline. The CDR3 length is 14 residues. Trimming removed 4 bases from V and 3 bases from J; junction bases left unmatched: 3.

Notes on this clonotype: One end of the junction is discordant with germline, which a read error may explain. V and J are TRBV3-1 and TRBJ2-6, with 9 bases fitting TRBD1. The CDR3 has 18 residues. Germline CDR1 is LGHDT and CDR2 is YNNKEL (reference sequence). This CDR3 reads CAGSPYRGLASGANVLTF. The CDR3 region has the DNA TGTGCCGGCAGCCCCTACAGGGGGCTCGCCTCTGGGGCCAACGTCCTGACTTTC. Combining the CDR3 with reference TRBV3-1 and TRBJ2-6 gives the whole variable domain DTAVSQTPKYLVTQMGNDKSIKCEQNLGHDTMYWYKQDSKKFLKIMFSYNNKELIINETVPNRFSPKSPDKAHLNLHINSLELGDSAVYFCAGSPYRGLASGANVLTFGAGSRLTVL.

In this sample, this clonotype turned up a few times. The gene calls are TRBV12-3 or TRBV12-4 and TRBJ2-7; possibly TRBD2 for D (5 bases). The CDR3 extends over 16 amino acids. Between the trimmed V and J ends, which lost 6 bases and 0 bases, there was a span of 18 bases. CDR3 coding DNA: TGTGCCAGCAGCCCAACGGAGGTAAGGCCCTCCTACGAGCAGTACTTC. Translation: CASSPTEVRPSYEQYF.

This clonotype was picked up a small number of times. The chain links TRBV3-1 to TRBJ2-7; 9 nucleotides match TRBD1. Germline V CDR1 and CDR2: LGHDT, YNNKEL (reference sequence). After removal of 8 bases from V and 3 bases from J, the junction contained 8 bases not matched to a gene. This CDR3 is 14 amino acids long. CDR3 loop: CASGQGWGHYEQYF. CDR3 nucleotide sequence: TGTGCCAGCGGACAGGGGTGGGGGCACTACGAGCAGTACTTC.